The 21 T cell receptor beta chains reported below all come from one sample, sequenced in a study of identical twins. TCRdb re-derived calls from the 5' RACE reads in MiXCR, one entry per CDR3 protein. The sample records just under 550,000 distinct CDR3 sequences, 12% to 15% being singletons. The sample was also linked to a second study, of yellow fever vaccine responses in identical twins.

Material for sequencing was CD4+ T cells sorted from blood. The receptors were sampled from a woman aged 18 to 35 in good health.

The V gene is TRBV6-5, the J gene TRBJ1-4; 9 nucleotides agree with TRBD1. Germline assignment: CDR1 MNHEY and CDR2 SVGAGI. This CDR3 spans 18 amino acids. Trimming removed 3 bases from V and 4 bases from J; junction bases left unmatched: 12. The CDR3 sequence is CASSYLPGGQGDNEKLFF. The DNA for the CDR3 is TGTGCCAGCAGTTATCTGCCGGGGGGACAGGGTGATAATGAAAAACTGTTTTTT.

This clonotype was seen ten or more times. This chain joins TRBV12-3 or TRBV12-4 and TRBJ1-1; D is uncertain. Trimming cost V 6 bases and J 0 bases, with 8 bases left between them. The length of the CDR3 is 13 residues. The CDR3 reads CASSLRVNTEAFF. In DNA, the CDR3 is TGTGCCAGCAGCTTAAGGGTGAACACTGAAGCTTTCTTT.

The chain carries TRBV10-3 and TRBJ2-7; D tentatively fits TRBD1 or TRBD2 (5 bases each). Germline V gene lookup returns CDR1 ENHRY and CDR2 SYGVKD. This CDR3 has 15 amino acids. Trimming shortened V by 4 bases and J by 3 bases, and 16 bases separated the two germline ends. CDR3 DNA sequence: TGTGCCATCAGTGGACGCCGGGACGACGTCTACGAGCAGTACTTC. Its protein is CAISGRRDDVYEQYF.

In this sample, this clonotype turned up a few times. The CDR3 loop is CASSEALSRLAGEDTQYF. Written as DNA, the CDR3 is TGTGCCAGCAGTGAAGCGCTTTCGAGGCTAGCGGGAGAAGATACGCAGTATTTT. J is TRBJ2-3 and V is TRBV2, with 10 bases fitting TRBD2. Germline CDR1 and CDR2: SNHLY and FYNNEI. V was pared by 0 bases and J by 5 bases, with 11 bases of the junction left unmatched. The CDR3 loop spans 18 amino acids. The full variable domain, completed using reference TRBV2 and TRBJ2-3, is EPEVTQTPSHQVTQMGQEVILRCVPISNHLYFYWYRQILGQKVEFLVSFYNNEISEKSEIFDDQFSVERPDGSNFTLKIRSTKLEDSAMYFCASSEALSRLAGEDTQYFGPGTRLTVL.

The chain uses TRBV5-1 and TRBJ2-1; 14 nucleotides line up with TRBD2. This CDR3 has 19 amino acids. Trimming removed 4 bases from V and 0 bases from J; junction bases left unmatched: 9. Per the germline V gene, CDR1 is SGHRS and CDR2 is YFSETQ. The CDR3 is CASSPPGTSGGSSYNEQFF. The CDR3 coding sequence is TGCGCCAGCAGCCCCCCCGGGACTAGCGGGGGCAGCTCCTACAATGAGCAGTTCTTC.

The chain combines TRBV3-1 with TRBJ2-1; 8 bases are shared with TRBD2. Germline CDR1 LGHDT, CDR2 YNNKEL (reference sequence). V trimming: 0 bases; J trimming: 2 bases; junction bases outside the gene matches: 3. The CDR3 is 16 residues long. This CDR3 reads CASSQDIGRAYNEQFF. CDR3 DNA: TGTGCCAGCAGCCAAGATATCGGGAGGGCCTACAATGAGCAGTTCTTC.

The V and J genes are TRBV5-1 and TRBJ2-5; 8 bases fit TRBD2. CDR3 length equals 16 residues. Germline CDR1 and CDR2: SGHRS and YFSETQ. The J segment lost 1 base and the V segment lost 4 bases, leaving 9 bases of the junction unmatched. The CDR3 DNA reads TGCGCCAGCAGCGTCCAAATAGCGGGGTCCCAAGAGACCCAGTACTTC. As protein: CASSVQIAGSQETQYF.

This clonotype was found a few times. The chain links TRBV7-8 to TRBJ1-5; D may be TRBD1 (5 bases). This CDR3 comprises 14 residues. V was clipped by 5 bases and J by 10 bases, with 18 bases between them. Germline CDR1 reads SGHVS; CDR2 reads FQNEAQ. In nucleotides, the CDR3 is TGTGCCAGCAGCCGCCCCGGGACGGTGCGTCCCCAGCATTTT. Protein sequence: CASSRPGTVRPQHF.

This chain links TRBV28 with TRBJ1-5; D is perhaps TRBD1 (6 bases). The CDR3 contains 15 residues. Deletions cut 6 bases from V and 4 bases from J, with 16 bases between. Germline CDR1 is MDHEN and CDR2 is SYDVKM. The CDR3 DNA reads as TGTGCCAGCAGCTCCGGACAGTTTTCGAATCAGCCCCAGCATTTT. Residues: CASSSGQFSNQPQHF.

V is TRBV12-3 or TRBV12-4 and J is TRBJ2-2, with D unclear. V was trimmed by 8 bases and J by 0 bases, leaving 7 bases between them. The CDR3 runs to 13 residues. The CDR3 protein is CASDKANTGELFF. As DNA, the CDR3 is TGTGCCAGCGACAAGGCGAACACCGGGGAGCTGTTTTTT.

This clonotype was observed a few times. The chain recombines TRBV5-1 with TRBJ1-2; tentative D call: TRBD1 (5 bases). CDR3 length: 14 amino acids. V dropped 1 base and J dropped 5 bases, with 12 bases sitting between them. Per the germline V gene, CDR1 is SGHRS and CDR2 is YFSETQ. The CDR3 protein is CASSLQGLEYGYTF. In nucleotides, the CDR3 is TGCGCCAGCAGCTTGCAGGGACTAGAGTATGGCTACACCTTC.

This clonotype was seen ten or more times. The J gene is TRBJ2-7, the V gene TRBV7-9; maybe TRBD2 (5 bases). The V end lost 2 bases, the J end lost 3 bases, and 17 bases lay between the germline ends. The length of the CDR3 is 16 residues. Per the germline V gene, CDR1 is SEHNR and CDR2 is FQNEAQ (reference sequence). CDR3: CASSLTRPRGYYEQYV. DNA of the CDR3: TGTGCCAGCAGCTTAACCCGGCCCCGGGGTTACTACGAGCAGTACGTC.

CDR3 in amino acids: CASSEPGSMNTEAFF. The CDR3 coding sequence is TGTGCCAGCAGTGAACCGGGCAGCATGAACACTGAAGCTTTCTTT. The V and J genes are TRBV6-1 and TRBJ1-1; D gene unclear. Deletions cut 2 bases from V and 0 bases from J, with 10 bases between. Germline assignment: CDR1 MNHNS and CDR2 SASEGT. The CDR3 sequence is 15 residues long.

CDR3 in DNA: TGTGCCAGCAGTTACTCACCGGGACAGAACACTGAAGCTTTCTTT. Amino acid sequence: CASSYSPGQNTEAFF. This chain connects TRBV6-5 to TRBJ1-1; possible D gene TRBD1, 6 bases. Germline CDR1 reads MNHEY; CDR2 reads SVGAGI. The CDR3 loop spans 15 amino acids. V was pared by 0 bases and J by 1 base, with 9 bases between.

The chain has TRBV5-1 and TRBJ2-1; 11 bases line up with TRBD2. The CDR3 sequence is 16 residues long. Trimming cost V 4 bases and J 6 bases; bases outside gene matches: 9. Germline CDR1 reads SGHRS; CDR2 reads YFSETQ. CDR3 region: CASSPQLLAGVNEQFF. For the CDR3, the DNA is TGCGCCAGCAGCCCCCAATTACTAGCGGGGGTCAATGAGCAGTTCTTC.

The chain recombines TRBV11-2 with TRBJ2-2; 7 bases fit TRBD2. Germline trimming cut 3 bases from V and 6 bases from J; bases unmatched to any gene: 19. The CDR3 is 19 residues long. From germline, CDR1 is SGHAT and CDR2 FQNNGV. CDR3 sequence (DNA): TGTGCCAGCAGCTTCCGAAGGCCCTTAAGCGGGACTGAGTCCGGGGAGCTGTTTTTT. It yields the protein CASSFRRPLSGTESGELFF.

The V call is TRBV20-1, the J call TRBJ1-1; tentative D call: TRBD1 (6 bases). CDR1 and CDR2 (germline): DFQATT, SNEGSKA (reference sequence). The CDR3 is 11 amino acids. CDR3 protein: CKGGRHTEAFF. CDR3 DNA: TGCAAGGGGGGTCGCCACACTGAAGCTTTCTTT.

This clonotype was counted a few times. The chain carries TRBV12-3 or TRBV12-4 and TRBJ2-1; D is undetermined. This CDR3 is built from 15 residues. V was clipped by 1 base and J by 3 bases, with 10 bases between them. The CDR3 coding sequence is TGTGCCAGCAGTTTAGTGGAGTTGAGCTACAATGAGCAGTTCTTC. Amino acids: CASSLVELSYNEQFF.

This clonotype occurred a few times. The chain is built from TRBV7-9 and TRBJ1-2; no clear D gene. The CDR3 is made up of 12 amino acids. Germline V lookup: CDR1 SEHNR, CDR2 FQNEAQ (reference sequence). V shed 1 base and J shed 7 bases, with 7 bases lying between them. The CDR3 region is CASSLDGPGYTF. Here the CDR3 DNA reads TGTGCCAGCAGCTTAGATGGACCTGGCTACACCTTC.

This chain uses TRBV29-1 with TRBJ1-2; unclear D gene. V gave up 3 bases and J gave up 6 bases, with 8 bases separating them. The CDR3 is made up of 11 amino acids. Looked up from germline, CDR1 is SQVTM and CDR2 is ANQGSEA. Here the CDR3 reads CSVDLGHGYTF. As DNA, the CDR3 is TGCAGCGTTGATTTGGGTCATGGCTACACCTTC.

This rearrangement joins TRBV28 to TRBJ1-1; D is perhaps TRBD1 (6 bases). The CDR3 runs 15 residues. CDR1 is MDHEN, CDR2 SYDVKM, per germline. V lost 3 bases, J lost 3 bases, and 14 bases lay in between. The CDR3 DNA sequence: TGTGCCAGCAGTTTCCCGGGCGGGGGCCACACTGAAGCTTTCTTT. As protein: CASSFPGGGHTEAFF. Using reference TRBV28 and TRBJ1-1 for the parts outside the CDR3, the full variable domain is DVKVTQSSRYLVKRTGEKVFLECVQDMDHENMFWYRQDPGLGLRLIYFSYDVKMKEKGDIPEGYSVSREKKERFSLILESASTNQTSMYLCASSFPGGGHTEAFFGQGTRLTVV.